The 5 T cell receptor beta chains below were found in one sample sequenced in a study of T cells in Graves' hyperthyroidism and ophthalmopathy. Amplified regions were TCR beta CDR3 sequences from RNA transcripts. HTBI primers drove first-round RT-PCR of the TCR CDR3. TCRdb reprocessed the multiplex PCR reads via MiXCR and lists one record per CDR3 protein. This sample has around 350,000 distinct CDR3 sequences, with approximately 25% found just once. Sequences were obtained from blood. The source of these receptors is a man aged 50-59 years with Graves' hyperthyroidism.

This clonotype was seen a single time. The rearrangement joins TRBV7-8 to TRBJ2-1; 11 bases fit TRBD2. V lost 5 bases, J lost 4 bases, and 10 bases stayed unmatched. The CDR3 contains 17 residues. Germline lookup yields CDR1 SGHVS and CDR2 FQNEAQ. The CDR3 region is CASSRDLTSGKYNEQFF. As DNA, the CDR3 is TGTGCCAGCAGCCGGGACCTGACTAGCGGGAAATACAATGAGCAGTTCTTC.

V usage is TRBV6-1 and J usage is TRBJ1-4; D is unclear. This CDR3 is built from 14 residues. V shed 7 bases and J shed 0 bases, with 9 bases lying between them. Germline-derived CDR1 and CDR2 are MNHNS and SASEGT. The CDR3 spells CASTLGSTNEKLFF. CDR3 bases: TGTGCCAGCACTCTCGGGTCAACTAATGAAAAACTGTTTTTT.

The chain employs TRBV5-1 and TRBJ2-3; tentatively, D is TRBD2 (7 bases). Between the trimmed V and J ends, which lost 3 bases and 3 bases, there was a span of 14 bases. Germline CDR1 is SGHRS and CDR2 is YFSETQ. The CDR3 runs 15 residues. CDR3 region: CASSSAGALTDTQYF. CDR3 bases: TGCGCCAGCAGCTCGGCGGGGGCCTTGACAGATACGCAGTATTTT.

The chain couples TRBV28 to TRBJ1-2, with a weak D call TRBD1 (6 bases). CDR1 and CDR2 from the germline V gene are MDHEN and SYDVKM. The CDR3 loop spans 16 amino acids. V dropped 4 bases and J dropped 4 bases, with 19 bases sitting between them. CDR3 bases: TGTGCCAGCAGTTCTCCCGAGGGGGGAAGGGGCTATGGCTACACCTTC. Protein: CASSSPEGGRGYGYTF.

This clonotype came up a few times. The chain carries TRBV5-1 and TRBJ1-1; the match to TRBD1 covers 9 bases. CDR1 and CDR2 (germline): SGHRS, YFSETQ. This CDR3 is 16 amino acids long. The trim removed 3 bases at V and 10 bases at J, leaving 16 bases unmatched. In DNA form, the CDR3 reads TGCGCCAGCAGCTATGGGACAGGGCGCGTATTGTATGGAGCTTTCTTT. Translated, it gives CASSYGTGRVLYGAFF.